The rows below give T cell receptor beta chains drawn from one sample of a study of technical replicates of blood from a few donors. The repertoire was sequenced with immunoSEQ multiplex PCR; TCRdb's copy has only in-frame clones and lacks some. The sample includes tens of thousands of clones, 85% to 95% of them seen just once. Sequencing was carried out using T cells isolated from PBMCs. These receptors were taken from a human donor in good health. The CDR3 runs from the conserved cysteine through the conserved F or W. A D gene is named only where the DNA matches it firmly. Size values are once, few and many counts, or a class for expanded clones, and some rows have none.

TGCGCCAGCAGCAAGGGACAGGGGGAAGTCGGGGAGCTGTTTTTT CASSKGQGEVGELFF TRBV5-1 NA TRBD1 TRBJ2-2
TGTGCCTGGAGTATGACAGGGGGCGGTCAGCCCCAGCATTTT CAWSMTGGGQPQHF TRBV30 few TRBD1 TRBJ1-5
TGTGCCAGCAGCTTAGGGGGACAGTCTCTTAACTATGGCTACACCTTC CASSLGGQSLNYGYTF TRBV7-8 NA TRBD1 TRBJ1-2
TGTGCCAGCAGCTTGGGACAGGCGAGCTCCTACAATGAGCAGTTCTTC CASSLGQASSYNEQFF TRBV5-4 NA NA TRBJ2-1
TGTGCCAGCAGCTTCCAGGGGGCCGGGGTAAAACTGTTTTTT CASSFQGAGVKLFF TRBV11-2 NA TRBD1 TRBJ1-4
TGTGCCAGCAGCTCGTCAGGGGGAGAGACCCAGTACTTC CASSSSGGETQYF TRBV7-9 NA TRBD1 TRBJ2-5
TGTGCCAGCAGCGTAGTCGGACAGAGGGATCATACGCAGTATTTT CASSVVGQRDHTQYF TRBV9 NA NA TRBJ2-3
TGTGCCAGCAGTTCCTTAGGGGGAAGGGATCATGACGAGCAGTACTTC CASSSLGGRDHDEQYF TRBV28 NA NA TRBJ2-7
TGTGCCAGCAGAGGGGGTTATGGAAACACCATATATTTT CASRGGYGNTIYF TRBV7-2 once NA TRBJ1-3
TGTGCCAGCCGGACAGGGGCCCTCCCCGGGGAGCTGTTTTTT CASRTGALPGELFF TRBV7-9 NA TRBD1 TRBJ2-2
TGCAGCGTCGGCGAGGGGGGGGCGAGCAATCAGCCCCAGCATTTT CSVGEGGASNQPQHF TRBV29-1 NA NA TRBJ1-5
TGTGCCAGCAGCGAAGAGGGAAGGGGCTACACCTTC CASSEEGRGYTF TRBV28 NA NA TRBJ1-2
TGTGCCAGCAGCTTGGGACAGGCCTCCCACGAGCAGTACTTC CASSLGQASHEQYF TRBV7-9 NA TRBD1 TRBJ2-7
TGTGCCATCGGCGGGACAGGCACAGATACGCAGTATTTT CAIGGTGTDTQYF TRBV10-3 NA NA TRBJ2-3
TGTGCCAGCAGTGAAGTCAGCCTGACTCCGCATTTT CASSEVSLTPHF TRBV6-1 NA NA TRBJ1-5
TGTGCCAGCAGTGTAAGATTGGCAAAGATCTTCGGCGGGCAAGAGACCCAGTACTTC CASSVRLAKIFGGQETQYF TRBV28 once NA TRBJ2-5
TGTGCCAGCAGCCCACGCCTGGATGGAGCGGGGGGCTCGGATACGCAGTATTTT CASSPRLDGAGGSDTQYF TRBV13 NA TRBD2 TRBJ2-3
TGTGCCAGCAGCCCCAGGGGGGCGGGTGGGGCCAACGTCCTGACTTTC CASSPRGAGGANVLTF TRBV7-3 NA NA TRBJ2-6
TGTGCCAGCAGTGTAGTCCGTCGGCAGTTCTTC CASSVVRRQFF TRBV6-1 NA NA TRBJ2-1
TGTGCCAGCAGCTTAGTACGGGGGGGGACCTACGAGCAGTACTTC CASSLVRGGTYEQYF TRBV7-8 NA TRBD2 TRBJ2-7
TGTGCCAGCAGGGGGACGACAGGGAATCAGCCCCAGCATTTT CASRGTTGNQPQHF TRBV6-5 NA TRBD1 TRBJ1-5
TGTGCCAGCAGACGGGGGCTAGCGGTTTACGAGCAGTACTTC CASRRGLAVYEQYF TRBV27 NA NA TRBJ2-7
TGTGCCAGCAGCTTAAATCAGGTGAACACTGAAGCTTTCTTT CASSLNQVNTEAFF TRBV7-6 NA NA TRBJ1-1